This T cell receptor beta chain was identified during a study of T cell responses to AZD1222 COVID-19 vaccine. Notes on the study in general: With two AZD1222 doses given, Spike-specific TCR breadth and depth both rose. Donors skewed white British and female; clonal diversity was possibly underestimated. Regions 160-218 and 743-854 dominated among vaccine-associated CD4 TCRs spanning spike.

The data were produced by immunoSEQ multiplex PCR, yet TCRdb's version contains in-frame clones alone and is incomplete. The sample includes about 120,000 clones, 75% to 95% of them seen just once. The CDR3 extends over 13 amino acids. In germline, CDR1 is MNHNS, CDR2 SASEGT. Trimming stripped 2 bases from V and 3 bases from J, with 8 bases between. This clone was observed a single time. Its cognate antigen is unknown. The chain employs TRBV6-1 and TRBJ2-7, with D unclear. Sequencing was performed on peripheral blood, taken 28 days after the second dose of the MenACWY control vaccine. This receptor was obtained from an adult who received the MenACWY meningococcal vaccine as a control. The CDR3 DNA is TGTGCCAGCAGTGAAACAGCCCGCTACGAGCAGTACTTC. It translates to CASSETARYEQYF.